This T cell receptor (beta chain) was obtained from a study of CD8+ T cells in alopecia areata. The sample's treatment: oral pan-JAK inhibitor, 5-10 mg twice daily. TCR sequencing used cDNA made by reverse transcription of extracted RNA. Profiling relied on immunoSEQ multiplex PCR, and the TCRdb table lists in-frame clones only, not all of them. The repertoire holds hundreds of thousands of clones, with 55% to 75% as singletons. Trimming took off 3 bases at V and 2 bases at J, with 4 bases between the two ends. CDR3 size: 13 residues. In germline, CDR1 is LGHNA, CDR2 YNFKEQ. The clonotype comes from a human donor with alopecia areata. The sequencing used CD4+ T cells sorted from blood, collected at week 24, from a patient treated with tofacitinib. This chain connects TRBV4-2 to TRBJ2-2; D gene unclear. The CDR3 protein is CASSQENTGELFF. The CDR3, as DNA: TGTGCCAGCAGCCAGGAAAACACCGGGGAGCTGTTTTTT.